This T cell receptor (beta chain) was retrieved from a study of blood T cell repertoires in COVID-19. In the original analysis: Amplifying reference gene primers gave estimates of nucleated cell counts. The method was immunoSEQ multiplex PCR; TCRdb's version includes in-frame clones alone and lacks a portion of them. D and trimming were read from the DNA, whereas the V and J calls and clone size are those reported in that table. The repertoire holds roughly 150,000 clones, 75% to 90% seen once, with more than 4.5% in the top ten. Assignment of participants to cohorts was predicated upon participant-reported clinical history. The V gene lost 4 bases and the J gene lost 4 bases, with 10 bases spanning the gap. Germline CDR1 reads SGHTA; CDR2 reads FQGTGA. This CDR3 is 13 amino acids long.

This sequence was found in a man in his 70s who had been exposed to COVID-19. This rearrangement joins TRBV7-3 to TRBJ1-1, with no clear D. The sequencing input was PBMCs or T cells enriched from blood (not recorded which). CDR3 bases: TGTGCCAGCAGCTCCGATAGCAGCACTGAAGCTTTCTTT. Its translation is CASSSDSSTEAFF.